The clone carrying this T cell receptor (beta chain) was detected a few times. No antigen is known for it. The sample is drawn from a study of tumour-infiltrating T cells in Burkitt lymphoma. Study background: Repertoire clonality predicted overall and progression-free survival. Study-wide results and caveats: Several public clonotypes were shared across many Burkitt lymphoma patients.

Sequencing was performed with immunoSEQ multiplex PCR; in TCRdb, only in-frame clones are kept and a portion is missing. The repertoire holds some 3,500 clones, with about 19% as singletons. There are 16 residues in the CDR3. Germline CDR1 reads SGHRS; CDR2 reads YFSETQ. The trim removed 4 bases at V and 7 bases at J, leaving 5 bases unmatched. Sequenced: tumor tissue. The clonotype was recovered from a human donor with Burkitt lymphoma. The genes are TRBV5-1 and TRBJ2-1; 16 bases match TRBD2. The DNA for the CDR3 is TGCGCCAGCAGCCCGGGACTAGCGGGAGGGGGTAATGAGCAGTTCTTC. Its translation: CASSPGLAGGGNEQFF.